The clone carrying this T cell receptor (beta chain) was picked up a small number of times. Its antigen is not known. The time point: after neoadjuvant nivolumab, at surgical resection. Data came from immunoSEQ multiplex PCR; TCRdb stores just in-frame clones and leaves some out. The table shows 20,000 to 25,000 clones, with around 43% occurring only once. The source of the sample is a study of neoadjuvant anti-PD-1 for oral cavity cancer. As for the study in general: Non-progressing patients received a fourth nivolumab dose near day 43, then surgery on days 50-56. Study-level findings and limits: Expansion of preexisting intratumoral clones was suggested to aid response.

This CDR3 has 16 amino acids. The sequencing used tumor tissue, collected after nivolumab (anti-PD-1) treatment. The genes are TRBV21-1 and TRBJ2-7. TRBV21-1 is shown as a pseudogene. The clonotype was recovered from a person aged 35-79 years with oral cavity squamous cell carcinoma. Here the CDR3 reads CASSKVKWGPTYEQYF. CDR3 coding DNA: TGTGCCAGCAGCAAAGTGAAATGGGGACCAACCTACGAGCAGTACTTC.